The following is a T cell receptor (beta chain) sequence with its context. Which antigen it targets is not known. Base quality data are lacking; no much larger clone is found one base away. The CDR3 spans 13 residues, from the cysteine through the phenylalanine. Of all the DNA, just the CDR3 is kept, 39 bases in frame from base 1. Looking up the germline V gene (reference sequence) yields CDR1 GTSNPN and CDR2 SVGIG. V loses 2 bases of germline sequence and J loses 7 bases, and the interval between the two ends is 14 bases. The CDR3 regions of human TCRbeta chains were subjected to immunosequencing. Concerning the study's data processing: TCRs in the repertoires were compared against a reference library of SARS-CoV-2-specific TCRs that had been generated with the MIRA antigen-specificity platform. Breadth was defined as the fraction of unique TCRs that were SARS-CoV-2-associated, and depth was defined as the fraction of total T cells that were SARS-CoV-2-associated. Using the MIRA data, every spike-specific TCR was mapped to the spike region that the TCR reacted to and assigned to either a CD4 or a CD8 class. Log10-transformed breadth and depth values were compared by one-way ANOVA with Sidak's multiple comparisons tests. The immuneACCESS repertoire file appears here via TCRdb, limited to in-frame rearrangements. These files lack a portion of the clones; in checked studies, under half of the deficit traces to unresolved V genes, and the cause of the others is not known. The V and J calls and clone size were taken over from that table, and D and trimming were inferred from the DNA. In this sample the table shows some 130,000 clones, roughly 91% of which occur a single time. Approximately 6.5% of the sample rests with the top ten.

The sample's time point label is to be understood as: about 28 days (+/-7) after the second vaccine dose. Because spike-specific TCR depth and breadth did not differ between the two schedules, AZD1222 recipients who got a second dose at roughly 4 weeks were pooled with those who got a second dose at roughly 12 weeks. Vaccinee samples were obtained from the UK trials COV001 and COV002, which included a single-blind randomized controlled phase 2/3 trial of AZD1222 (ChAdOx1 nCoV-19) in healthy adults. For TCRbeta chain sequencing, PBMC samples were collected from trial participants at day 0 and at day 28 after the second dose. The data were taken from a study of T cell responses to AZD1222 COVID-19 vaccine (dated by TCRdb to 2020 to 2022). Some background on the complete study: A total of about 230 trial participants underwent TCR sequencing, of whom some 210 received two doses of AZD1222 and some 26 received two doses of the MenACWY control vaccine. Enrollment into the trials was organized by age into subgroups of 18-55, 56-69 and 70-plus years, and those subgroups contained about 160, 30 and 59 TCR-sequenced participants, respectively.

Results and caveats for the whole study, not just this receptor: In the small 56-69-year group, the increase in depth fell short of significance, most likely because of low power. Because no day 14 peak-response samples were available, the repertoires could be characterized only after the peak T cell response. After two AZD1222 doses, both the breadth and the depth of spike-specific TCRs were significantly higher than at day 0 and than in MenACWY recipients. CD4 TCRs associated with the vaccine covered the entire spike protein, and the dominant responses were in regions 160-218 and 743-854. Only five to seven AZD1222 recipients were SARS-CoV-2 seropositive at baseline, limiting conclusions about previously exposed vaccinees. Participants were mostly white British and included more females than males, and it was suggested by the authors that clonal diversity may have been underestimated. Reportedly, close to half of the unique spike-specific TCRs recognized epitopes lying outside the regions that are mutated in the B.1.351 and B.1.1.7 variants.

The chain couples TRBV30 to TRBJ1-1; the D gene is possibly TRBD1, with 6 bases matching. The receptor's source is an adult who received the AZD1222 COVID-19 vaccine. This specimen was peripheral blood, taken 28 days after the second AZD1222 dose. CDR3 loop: CAWSYNRVNEAFF. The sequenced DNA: TGTGCCTGGAGTTACAACAGGGTTAATGAAGCTTTCTTT.